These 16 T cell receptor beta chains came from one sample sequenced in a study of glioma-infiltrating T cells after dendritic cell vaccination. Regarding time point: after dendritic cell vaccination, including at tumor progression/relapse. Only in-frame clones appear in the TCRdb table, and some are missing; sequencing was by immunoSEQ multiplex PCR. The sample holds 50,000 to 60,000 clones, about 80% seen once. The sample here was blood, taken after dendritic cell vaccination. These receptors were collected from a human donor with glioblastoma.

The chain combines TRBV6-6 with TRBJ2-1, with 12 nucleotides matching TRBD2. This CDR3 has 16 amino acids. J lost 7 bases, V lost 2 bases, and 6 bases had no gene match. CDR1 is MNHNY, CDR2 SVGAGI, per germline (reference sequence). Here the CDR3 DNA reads TGTGCCAGCAGTTACCCTAGCGGGGGGGCCAGGAATGAGCAGTTCTTC. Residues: CASSYPSGGARNEQFF.

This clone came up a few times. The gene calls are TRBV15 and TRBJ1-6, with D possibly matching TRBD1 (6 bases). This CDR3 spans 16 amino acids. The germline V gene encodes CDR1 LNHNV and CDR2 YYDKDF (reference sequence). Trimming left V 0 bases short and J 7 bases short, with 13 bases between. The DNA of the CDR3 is TGTGCCACCAGCAGAGATCTGGACAGCTTAAATTCACCCCTCCACTTT. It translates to CATSRDLDSLNSPLHF.

The CDR3 sequence: CASTGLPTHLGAFF. The DNA for the CDR3 is TGTGCCAGTACAGGACTCCCAACCCACTTGGGGGCTTTCTTT. The chain carries TRBV19 and TRBJ1-1; D gene uncertain. The germline CDR1 and CDR2 sequences are LNHDA and SQIVND (reference sequence). V lost 7 bases and J 11 bases, leaving 23 bases between the germline ends. CDR3 length: 14 amino acids.

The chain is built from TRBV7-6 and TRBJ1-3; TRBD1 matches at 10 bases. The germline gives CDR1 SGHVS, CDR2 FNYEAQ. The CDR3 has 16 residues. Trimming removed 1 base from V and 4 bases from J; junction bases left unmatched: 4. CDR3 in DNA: TGTGCCAGCAGCTTAGGGAGGGACAGGGGAGGAAACACCATATATTTT. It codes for CASSLGRDRGGNTIYF. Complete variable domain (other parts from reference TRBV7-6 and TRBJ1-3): GAGVSQSPRYKVTKRGQDVALRCDPISGHVSLYWYRQALGQGPEFLTYFNYEAQQDKSGLPNDRFSAERPEGSISTLTIQRTEQRDSAMYRCASSLGRDRGGNTIYFGEGSWLTVV.

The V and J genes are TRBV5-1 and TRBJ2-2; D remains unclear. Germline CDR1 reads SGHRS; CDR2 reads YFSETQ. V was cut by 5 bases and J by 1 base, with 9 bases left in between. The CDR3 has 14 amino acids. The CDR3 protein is CASSDTVNTGELFF. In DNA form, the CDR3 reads TGCGCCAGCAGTGATACAGTGAACACCGGGGAGCTGTTTTTT.

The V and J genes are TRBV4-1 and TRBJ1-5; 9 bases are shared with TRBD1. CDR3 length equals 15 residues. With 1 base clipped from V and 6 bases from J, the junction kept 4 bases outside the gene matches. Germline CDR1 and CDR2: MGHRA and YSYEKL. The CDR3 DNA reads TGCGCCAGCAGCCAAGTTTGGGACAGGGTTCAGCCCCAGCATTTT. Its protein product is CASSQVWDRVQPQHF.

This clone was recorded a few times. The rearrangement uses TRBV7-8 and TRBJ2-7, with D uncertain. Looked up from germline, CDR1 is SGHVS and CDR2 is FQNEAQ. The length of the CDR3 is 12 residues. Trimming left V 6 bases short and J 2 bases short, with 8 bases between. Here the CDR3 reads CASRREPYEQYF. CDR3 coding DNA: TGTGCCAGCAGGCGCGAACCCTACGAGCAGTACTTC.

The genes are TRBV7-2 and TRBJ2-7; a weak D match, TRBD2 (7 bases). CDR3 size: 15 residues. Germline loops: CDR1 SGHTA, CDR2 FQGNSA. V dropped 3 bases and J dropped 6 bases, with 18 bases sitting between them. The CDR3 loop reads CASSFAGEGLIEQYF. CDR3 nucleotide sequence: TGTGCCAGCAGCTTTGCAGGGGAGGGACTAATCGAGCAGTACTTC.

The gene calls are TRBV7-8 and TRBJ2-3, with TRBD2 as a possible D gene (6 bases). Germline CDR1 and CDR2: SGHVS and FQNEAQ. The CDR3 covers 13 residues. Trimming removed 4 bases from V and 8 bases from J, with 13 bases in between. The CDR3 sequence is CASSSRGAGTQYF. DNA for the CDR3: TGTGCCAGCAGCTCCCGCGGGGCTGGTACGCAGTATTTT.

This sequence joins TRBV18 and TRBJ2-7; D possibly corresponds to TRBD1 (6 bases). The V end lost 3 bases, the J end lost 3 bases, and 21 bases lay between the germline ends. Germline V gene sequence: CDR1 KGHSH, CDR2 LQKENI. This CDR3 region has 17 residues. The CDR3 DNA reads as TGTGCCAGCTCACCTCCCGGCGAGGGGGTGAAGCTCTACGAGCAGTACTTC. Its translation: CASSPPGEGVKLYEQYF.

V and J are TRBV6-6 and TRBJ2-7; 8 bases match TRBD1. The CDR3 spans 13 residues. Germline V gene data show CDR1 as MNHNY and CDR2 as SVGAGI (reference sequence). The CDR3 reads CAPRGQAIYEQYF. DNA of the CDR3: TGTGCTCCTCGGGGACAGGCCATTTACGAGCAGTACTTC.

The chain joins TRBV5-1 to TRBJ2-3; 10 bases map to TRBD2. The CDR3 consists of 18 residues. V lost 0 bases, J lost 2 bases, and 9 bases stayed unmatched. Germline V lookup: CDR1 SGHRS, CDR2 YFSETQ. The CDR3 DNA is TGCGCCAGCAGCTTGGCGGGCGGAGCGGGGGGGTCCACAGATACGCAGTATTTT. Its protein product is CASSLAGGAGGSTDTQYF.

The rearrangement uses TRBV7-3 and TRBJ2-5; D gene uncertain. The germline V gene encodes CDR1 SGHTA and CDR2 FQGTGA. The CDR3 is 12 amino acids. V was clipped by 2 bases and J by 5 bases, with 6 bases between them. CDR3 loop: CASSLSGETQYF. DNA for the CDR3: TGTGCCAGCAGCTTATCCGGGGAGACCCAGTACTTC.

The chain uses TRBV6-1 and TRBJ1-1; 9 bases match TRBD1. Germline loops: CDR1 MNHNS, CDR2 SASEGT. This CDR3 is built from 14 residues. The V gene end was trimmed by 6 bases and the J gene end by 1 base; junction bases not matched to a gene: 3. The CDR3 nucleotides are TGTGCCAGCAGGGCGGACAGGGGGAACACTGAAGCTTTCTTT. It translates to CASRADRGNTEAFF.

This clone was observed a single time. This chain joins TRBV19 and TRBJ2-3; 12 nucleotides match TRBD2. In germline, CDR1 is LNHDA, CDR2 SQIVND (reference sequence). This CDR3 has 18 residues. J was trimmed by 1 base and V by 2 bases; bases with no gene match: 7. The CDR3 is CASSILASGGARTDTQYF. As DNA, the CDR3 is TGTGCCAGTAGTATACTGGCTAGCGGGGGGGCTCGCACAGATACGCAGTATTTT.

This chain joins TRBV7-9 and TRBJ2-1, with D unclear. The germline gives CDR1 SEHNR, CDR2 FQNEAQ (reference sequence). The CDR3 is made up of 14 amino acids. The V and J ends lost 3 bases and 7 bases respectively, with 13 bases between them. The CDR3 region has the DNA TGTGCCAGCAGCTTTCCCGGGTCGATAAATGAGCAGTTCTTC. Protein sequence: CASSFPGSINEQFF.